The TCR beta chain described here comes from a study of long-term antiretroviral therapy in people with HIV. Whole-study findings and limits: Transplant donor controls retained higher diversity, though diversity increased after ART.

With survey level as its setting, the immunoSEQ assay was v3.0. Sequencing used immunoSEQ multiplex PCR; TCRdb keeps in-frame clones, though not all of them. The table records around 40,000 clones, around 94% of them present only once. The CDR3 spans 10 residues. The germline V gene encodes CDR1 MGHDK and CDR2 SYGVNS. Trimming stripped 6 bases from V and 15 bases from J, with 12 bases between. Notes on this clone: Its antigen is unidentified.

The source material was unsorted PBMCs, sampled 4.1 years after starting antiretroviral therapy. The chain has TRBV25-1 and TRBJ2-4; no clear D. This clonotype originated in a woman aged 45-65 years with HIV. The DNA of the CDR3 is TGTGCCAGCAGCCGGAGAGTTCGGTACTTC. Translating gives CASSRRVRYF.